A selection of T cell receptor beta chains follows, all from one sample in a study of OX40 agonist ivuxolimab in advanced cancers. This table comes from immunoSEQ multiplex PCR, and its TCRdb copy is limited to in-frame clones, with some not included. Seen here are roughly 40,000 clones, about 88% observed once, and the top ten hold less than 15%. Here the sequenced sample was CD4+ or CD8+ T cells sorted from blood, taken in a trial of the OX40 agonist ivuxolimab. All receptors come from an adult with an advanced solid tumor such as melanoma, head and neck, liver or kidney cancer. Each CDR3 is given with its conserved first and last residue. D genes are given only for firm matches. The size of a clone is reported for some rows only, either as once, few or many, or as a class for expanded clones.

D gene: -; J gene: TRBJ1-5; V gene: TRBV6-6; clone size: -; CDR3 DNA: TGTGCCAGCAGTTATCGTACCGGCAATCAGCCCCAGCATTTT; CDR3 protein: CASSYRTGNQPQHF
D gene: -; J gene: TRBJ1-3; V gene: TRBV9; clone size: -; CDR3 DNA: TGTGCCAGCAGCGTTGGGACCAGCTCTGGAAACACCATATATTTT; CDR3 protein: CASSVGTSSGNTIYF
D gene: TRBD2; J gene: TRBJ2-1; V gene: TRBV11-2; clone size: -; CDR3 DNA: TGTGCCAGCAGCTTAGAAAGCGGGGTTCATGAGCAGTTCTTC; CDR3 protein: CASSLESGVHEQFF
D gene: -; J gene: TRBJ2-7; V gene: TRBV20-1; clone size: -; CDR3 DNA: TGCAGTGCTAAAGATGGCTACGAGCAGTACTTC; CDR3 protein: CSAKDGYEQYF
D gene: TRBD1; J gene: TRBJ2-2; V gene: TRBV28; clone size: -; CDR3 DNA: TGTGCCAGCAGTCCTCTCCTCCCCCCTCGACAGGGGGCCTCCGGGGAGCTGTTTTTT; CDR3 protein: CASSPLLPPRQGASGELFF
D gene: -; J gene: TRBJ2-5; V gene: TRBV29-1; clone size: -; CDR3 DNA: TGCAGCGTTTTACAGGGTGGGGAAGAGACCCAGTACTTC; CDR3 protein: CSVLQGGEETQYF
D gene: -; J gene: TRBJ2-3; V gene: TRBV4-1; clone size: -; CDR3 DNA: TGCGCCAGCAGCCAAGATCGGCGGGGAGGAGGAGATACGCAGTATTTT; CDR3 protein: CASSQDRRGGGDTQYF
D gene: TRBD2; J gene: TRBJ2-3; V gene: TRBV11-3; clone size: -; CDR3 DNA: TGTGCCAGCAGCATTAGCGGGAGGGCAGATACGCAGTATTTT; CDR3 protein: CASSISGRADTQYF
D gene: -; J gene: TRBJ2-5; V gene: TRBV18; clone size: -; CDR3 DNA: TGTGCCAGCTCACTACAACGACAGCGCGGAACTAGCCAAGAGACCCAGTACTTC; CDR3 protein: CASSLQRQRGTSQETQYF
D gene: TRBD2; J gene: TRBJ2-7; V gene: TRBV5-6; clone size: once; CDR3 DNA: TGTGCCAGCAGCCCCGCCCTAGCGGGAGTCGAGCAGTACTTC; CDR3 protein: CASSPALAGVEQYF